This is a list of T cell receptor beta chains from one sample in a study of T cells after somatic rescue of genetic block. Repertoires were generated with immunoSEQ multiplex PCR, while TCRdb's copy carries only in-frame clones and drops some. The data hold 45,000 to 55,000 clones, with 95% to 96% observed a single time. Sequenced material: peripheral blood mononuclear cells (PBMCs). The receptors originated from a child under two years old. The conserved cysteine and the conserved F or W are not part of the CDR3 here. A D gene is named only where the DNA matches it firmly.

TRBV15 NA ATSRERGAGAGNTIY
TRBV5-1 NA ASSLARGNTEAF
TRBV19 TRBD2 ASSLAGIRNEQF
TRBV29-1 NA SVAVRDGFTEAF
TRBV7-3 TRBD2 ASSLTASGRSNEQF
TRBV15 NA ATSRGVGPNYGYT
TRBV30 NA AWSGETGFSGNTIY
TRBV5-1 TRBD1 ASSPGQTYEQY
TRBV7-2 TRBD1 ASSQGQGGETQY
TRBV6-4 TRBD2 ASSENGGGSSGANVLT
TRBV4-2 TRBD2 ASSQEGLAGGADTQY
TRBV6-5 NA ASSYYAGETQY
TRBV18 TRBD1 ASSSTPGQGAGGAYNEQF
TRBV4-1 TRBD2 ASSQGGSGRLSAQY
TRBV10-3 TRBD2 AIRKGLAGETQY
TRBV7-3 NA ASSLSGTDTQY
TRBV25-1 NA ASSEEGGYT
TRBV25-1 TRBD1 ASSGRPSTGGGYGYT
TRBV29-1 NA SVASARRETQY
TRBV9 TRBD1 ASSSGGGYGETQY
TRBV6-5 TRBD1 ASSRTGFYGYT
TRBV11-1 TRBD1 ASSLDRAGGGYGYT
TRBV10-3 NA AISAPREGRGTQY
TRBV7-7 NA ASSPRRGEGNTGELF
TRBV6-6 NA ASIFSGGDTEAF
TRBV10-2 TRBD1 ASSPGQGLPGNTIY
TRBV28 NA ASSLTTNYGYT
TRBV7-8 NA ASSSLFRATNYGYT
TRBV9 TRBD1 ASSEGAPLTYEQY